This is a list of T cell receptor beta chains from one sample in a study of OX40 agonist ivuxolimab in advanced cancers. Sequenced by immunoSEQ multiplex PCR; TCRdb stores in-frame clones only, minus some. The data show about 77,000 clones, with around four fifths seen just once and around 0.76% held by the top ten. This sample comprised CD4+ or CD8+ T cells sorted from blood, obtained in a trial of the OX40 agonist ivuxolimab. The origin of the receptors is an adult with an advanced solid tumor such as melanoma, head and neck, liver or kidney cancer. CDR3s include the opening cysteine and the closing phenylalanine or tryptophan.

V	J	CDR3
TRBV7-2	TRBJ2-1	CASSFRGELYNEQFF
TRBV6-1	TRBJ2-5	CASNSGTVEETQYF
TRBV6-1	TRBJ1-5	CASSVQGGQPQHF
TRBV19	TRBJ1-2	CASSTTANYGYTF
TRBV6-6	TRBJ2-7	CASSRQGSYEQYF
TRBV15	NA	CATSRGRDSSYEQYF
TRBV18	TRBJ1-1	CASSPMQGDAFF
TRBV5-4	TRBJ2-1	CASSLGGSGYYNEQFF
TRBV25-1	TRBJ1-4	CASSDRDRGVKLFF
TRBV19	TRBJ2-2	CASSPPQRGSAGELFF
TRBV7-2	TRBJ2-3	CASSSGFGGRATDTQYF
TRBV9	TRBJ1-4	CASSGQGAANEKLFF
TRBV21-1	TRBJ1-5	CASSPLEGRRNQPQHF
TRBV15	TRBJ1-1	CATSRAYSMNTEAFF
TRBV21-1	TRBJ2-5	CASSKGRGTWETQYF
TRBV11-1	TRBJ1-1	CASSSEGNTEAFF
TRBV28	TRBJ2-5	CASRPAGTSLAQYF
TRBV6-1	TRBJ2-2	CASSEVGGPTTGELFF
TRBV19	TRBJ1-2	CASREGSGSLYGYTF
TRBV5-1	TRBJ2-2	CASSAQGFGELFF
TRBV30	TRBJ1-5	CAWSPGQNQPQHF
TRBV7-2	TRBJ1-5	CASSLFNQPQHF
TRBV11-2	TRBJ1-2	CASSGRTDLSYGYTF
TRBV7-2	TRBJ1-5	CASSLAAPQPQHF
TRBV4-3	TRBJ2-2	CASSQDRGAGGAGELFF
TRBV15	TRBJ1-1	CATSRGQAERLAFF
TRBV2	TRBJ2-3	CASRDGGNTQYF
TRBV2	TRBJ2-7	CASSELSQPSYEQYF
TRBV2	TRBJ2-7	CASNPDRGHEQYF
TRBV6-5	TRBJ1-1	CASSFGANTEAFF
TRBV2	TRBJ2-7	CASRERAYEQYF
TRBV10-3	TRBJ1-6	CAIRDVYNSPLHF
TRBV27	TRBJ1-5	CASSLFPYQPQHF
TRBV21-1	TRBJ2-3	CTSSKGCWGAGGTDTQYF
TRBV28	TRBJ2-2	CASSPWLGQGGTGELFF
TRBV7-3	TRBJ1-1	CASSLTQGYTEAFF
TRBV2	TRBJ1-5	CASSGDRGNQPQHF
TRBV30	TRBJ2-1	CAWSLGGEQFF
TRBV6-1	TRBJ2-3	CASSGTGRIDTQYF
TRBV28	TRBJ1-2	CASSLFRPGGSYGYTF
TRBV5-5	TRBJ1-2	CASSLGRGANYGYTF
TRBV11-3	NA	CASSLGSGWNEQYF
TRBV5-4	TRBJ2-7	CASSLPSGSYEQYF
TRBV5-1	TRBJ2-7	CASSSSYEQYF
TRBV28	TRBJ1-1	CASSLTGRRTEAFF
TRBV5-1	TRBJ1-1	CASSLVGDLNTEAFF
TRBV5-1	TRBJ1-2	CASRVGTNYGYTF
TRBV7-6	TRBJ2-7	CASSMGPAYEQYF
TRBV29-1	TRBJ1-1	CSVARGKVVSQIEAFF
TRBV7-9	TRBJ2-1	CASSLALAGTYNEQFF
TRBV18	TRBJ1-2	CASSPGPQPGYTF